This T cell receptor (beta chain) was identified in a study of blood T cell repertoires in COVID-19. Looking at the study overall: Acute and convalescent COVID-19 samples came from the United States, Italy and Spain. Sample material is recorded as cDNA or gDNA derived from T cells, B-cell-depleted T cells, or PBMCs.

The CDR3 is 14 residues long. In the source study's methods: Amplifying reference gene primers gave estimates of nucleated cell counts. Using immunoSEQ multiplex PCR, the repertoire was profiled, and TCRdb retains in-frame clones only, with some absent. V and J calls plus clone size are reproduced from that table; the DNA served to infer D and trimming. The sample records some 80,000 clones, 90% being singletons. The TCR sequence derives from a human donor in a cohort sampled during active COVID-19. The sequenced material came from peripheral blood. The chain employs TRBV21-1 and TRBJ2-5; TRBD1 is the table's D call and was not checked against the DNA. TRBV21-1 is recorded as a pseudogene. The CDR3 nucleotides are TGTGCCAGCAGCAGTCCGGGACAGCAAGAGACCCAGTACTTC. It translates to CASSSPGQQETQYF.